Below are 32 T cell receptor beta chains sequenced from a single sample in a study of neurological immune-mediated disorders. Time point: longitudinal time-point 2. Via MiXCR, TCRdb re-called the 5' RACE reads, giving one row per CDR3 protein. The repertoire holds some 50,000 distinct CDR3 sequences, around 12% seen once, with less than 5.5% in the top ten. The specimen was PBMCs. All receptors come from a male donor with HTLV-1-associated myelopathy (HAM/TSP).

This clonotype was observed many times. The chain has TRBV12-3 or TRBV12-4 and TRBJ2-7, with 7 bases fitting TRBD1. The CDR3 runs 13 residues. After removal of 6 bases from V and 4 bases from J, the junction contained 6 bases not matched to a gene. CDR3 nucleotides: TGTGCCAGCAGAGCCGGGACAGAGTACGAGCAGTACTTC. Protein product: CASRAGTEYEQYF.

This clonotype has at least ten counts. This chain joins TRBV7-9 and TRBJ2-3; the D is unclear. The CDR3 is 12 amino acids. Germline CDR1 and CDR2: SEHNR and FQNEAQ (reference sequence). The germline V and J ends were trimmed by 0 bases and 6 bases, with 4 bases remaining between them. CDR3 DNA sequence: TGTGCCAGCAGCTTAGCTACGGATACGCAGTATTTT. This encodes CASSLATDTQYF.

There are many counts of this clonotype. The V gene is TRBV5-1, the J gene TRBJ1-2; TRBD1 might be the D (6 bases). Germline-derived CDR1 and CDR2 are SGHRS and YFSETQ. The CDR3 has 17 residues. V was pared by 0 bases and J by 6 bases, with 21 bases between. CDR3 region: CASSLGQAAPEVDGYTF. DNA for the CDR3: TGCGCCAGCAGCTTGGGACAGGCGGCTCCCGAAGTGGATGGCTACACCTTC.

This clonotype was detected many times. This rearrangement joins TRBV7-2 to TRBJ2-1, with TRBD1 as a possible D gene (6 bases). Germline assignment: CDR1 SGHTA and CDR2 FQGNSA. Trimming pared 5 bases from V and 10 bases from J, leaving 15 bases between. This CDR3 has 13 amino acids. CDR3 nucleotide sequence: TGTGCCAGCAGCGGTACAGGGTACCGGGAGCAGTTCTTC. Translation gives CASSGTGYREQFF.

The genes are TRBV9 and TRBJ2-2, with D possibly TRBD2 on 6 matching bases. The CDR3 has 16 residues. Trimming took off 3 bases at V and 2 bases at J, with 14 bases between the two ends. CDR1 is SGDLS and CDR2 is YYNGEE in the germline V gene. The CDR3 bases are TGTGCCAGCAGCGAACGGCGGGGACCAAACACCGGGGAGCTGTTTTTT. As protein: CASSERRGPNTGELFF.

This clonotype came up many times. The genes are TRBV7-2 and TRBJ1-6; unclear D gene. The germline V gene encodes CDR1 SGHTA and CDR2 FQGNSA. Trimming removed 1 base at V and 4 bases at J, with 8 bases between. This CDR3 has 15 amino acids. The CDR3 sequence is CASSLVAQYNSPLHF. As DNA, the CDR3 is TGTGCCAGCAGCTTAGTAGCCCAGTATAATTCACCCCTCCACTTT. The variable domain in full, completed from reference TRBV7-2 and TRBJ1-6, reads GAGVSQSPSNKVTEKGKDVELRCDPISGHTALYWYRQSLGQGLEFLIYFQGNSAPDKSGLPSDRFSAERTGGSVSTLTIQRTQQEDSAVYLCASSLVAQYNSPLHFGNGTRLTVT.

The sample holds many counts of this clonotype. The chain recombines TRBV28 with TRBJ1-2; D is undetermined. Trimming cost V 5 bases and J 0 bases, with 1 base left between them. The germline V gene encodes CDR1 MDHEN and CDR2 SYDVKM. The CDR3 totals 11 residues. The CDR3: CASSPNYGYTF. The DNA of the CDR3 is TGTGCCAGCAGTCCTAACTATGGCTACACCTTC.

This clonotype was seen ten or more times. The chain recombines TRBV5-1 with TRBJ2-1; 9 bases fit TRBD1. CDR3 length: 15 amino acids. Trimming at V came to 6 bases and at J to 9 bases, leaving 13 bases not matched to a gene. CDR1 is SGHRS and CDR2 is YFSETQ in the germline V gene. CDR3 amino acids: CASTLTGTGSGEQFF. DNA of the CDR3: TGCGCCAGCACCCTAACCGGGACAGGGTCGGGTGAGCAGTTCTTC.

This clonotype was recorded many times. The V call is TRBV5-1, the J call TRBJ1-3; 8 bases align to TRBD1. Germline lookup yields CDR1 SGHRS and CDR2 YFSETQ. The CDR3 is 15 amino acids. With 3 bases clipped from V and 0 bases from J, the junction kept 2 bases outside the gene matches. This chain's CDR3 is CASSSGTGSGNTIYF. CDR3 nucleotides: TGCGCCAGCAGCTCCGGGACAGGCTCTGGAAACACCATATATTTT.

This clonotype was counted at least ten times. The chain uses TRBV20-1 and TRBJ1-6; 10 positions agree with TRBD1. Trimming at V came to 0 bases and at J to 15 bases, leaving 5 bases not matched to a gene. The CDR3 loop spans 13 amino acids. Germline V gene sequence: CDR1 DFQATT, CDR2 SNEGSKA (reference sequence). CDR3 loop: CSAREGQGLFLHF. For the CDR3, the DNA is TGCAGTGCTAGAGAGGGACAGGGGCTCTTCCTCCACTTT.

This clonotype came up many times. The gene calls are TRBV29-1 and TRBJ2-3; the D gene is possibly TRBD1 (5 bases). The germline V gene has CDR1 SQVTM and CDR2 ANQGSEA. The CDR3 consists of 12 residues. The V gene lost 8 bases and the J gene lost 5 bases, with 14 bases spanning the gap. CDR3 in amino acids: CSQGALGDTQYF. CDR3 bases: TGCAGCCAAGGGGCCCTTGGAGATACGCAGTATTTT.

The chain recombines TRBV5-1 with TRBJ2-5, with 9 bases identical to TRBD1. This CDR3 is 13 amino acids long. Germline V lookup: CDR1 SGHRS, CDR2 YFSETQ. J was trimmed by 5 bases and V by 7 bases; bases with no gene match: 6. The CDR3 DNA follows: TGCGCCAGCCCTGACAGGGGGACGGAGACCCAGTACTTC. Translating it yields CASPDRGTETQYF.

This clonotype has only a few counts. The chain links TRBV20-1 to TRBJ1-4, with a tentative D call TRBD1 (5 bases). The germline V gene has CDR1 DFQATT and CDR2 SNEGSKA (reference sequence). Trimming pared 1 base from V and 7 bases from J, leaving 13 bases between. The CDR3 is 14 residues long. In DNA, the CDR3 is TGCAGTGCTAGAGCAGCAGGGCTACGTGAAAAACTGTTTTTT. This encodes CSARAAGLREKLFF.

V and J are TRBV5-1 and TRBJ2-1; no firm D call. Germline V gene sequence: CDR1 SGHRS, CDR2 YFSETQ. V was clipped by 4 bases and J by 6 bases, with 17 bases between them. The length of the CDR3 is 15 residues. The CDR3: CASSPIRAGSNEQFF. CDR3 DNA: TGCGCCAGCAGCCCCATTCGTGCAGGATCCAATGAGCAGTTCTTC.

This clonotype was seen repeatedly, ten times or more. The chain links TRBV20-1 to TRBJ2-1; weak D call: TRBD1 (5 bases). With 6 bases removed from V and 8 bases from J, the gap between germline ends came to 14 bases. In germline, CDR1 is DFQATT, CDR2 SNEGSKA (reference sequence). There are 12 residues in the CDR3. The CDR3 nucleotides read TGCAGTGCCCCCAGGGCAATCGATGAGCAGTTCTTC. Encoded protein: CSAPRAIDEQFF.

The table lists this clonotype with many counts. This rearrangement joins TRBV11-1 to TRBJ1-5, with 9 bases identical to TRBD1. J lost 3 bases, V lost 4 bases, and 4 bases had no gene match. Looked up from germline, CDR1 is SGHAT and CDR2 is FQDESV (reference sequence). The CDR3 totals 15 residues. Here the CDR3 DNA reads TGTGCCAGCAGCTCAGGACAGGGGAACAATCAGCCCCAGCATTTT. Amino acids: CASSSGQGNNQPQHF.

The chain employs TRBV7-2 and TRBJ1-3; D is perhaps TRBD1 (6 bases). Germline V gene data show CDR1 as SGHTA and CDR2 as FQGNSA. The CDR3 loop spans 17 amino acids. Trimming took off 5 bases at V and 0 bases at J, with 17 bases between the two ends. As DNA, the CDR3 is TGTGCCAGCAGCCCGGCGGCAGGGGCGTTCTCTGGAAACACCATATATTTT. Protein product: CASSPAAGAFSGNTIYF. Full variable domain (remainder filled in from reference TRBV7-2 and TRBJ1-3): GAGVSQSPSNKVTEKGKDVELRCDPISGHTALYWYRQSLGQGLEFLIYFQGNSAPDKSGLPSDRFSAERTGGSVSTLTIQRTQQEDSAVYLCASSPAAGAFSGNTIYFGEGSWLTVV.

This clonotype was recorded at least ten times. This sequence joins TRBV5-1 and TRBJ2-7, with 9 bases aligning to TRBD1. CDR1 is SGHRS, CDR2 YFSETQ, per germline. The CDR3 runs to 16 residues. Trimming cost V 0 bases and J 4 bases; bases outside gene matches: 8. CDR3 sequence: CASSLAGTGGTYEQYF. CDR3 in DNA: TGCGCCAGCAGCTTGGCGGGAACAGGGGGCACGTACGAGCAGTACTTC.

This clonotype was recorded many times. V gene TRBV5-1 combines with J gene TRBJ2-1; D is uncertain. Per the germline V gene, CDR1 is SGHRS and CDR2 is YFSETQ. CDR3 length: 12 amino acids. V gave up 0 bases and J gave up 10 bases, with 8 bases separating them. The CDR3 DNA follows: TGCGCCAGCAGCTTGGCCGGACGCGAGCAGTTCTTC. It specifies CASSLAGREQFF.

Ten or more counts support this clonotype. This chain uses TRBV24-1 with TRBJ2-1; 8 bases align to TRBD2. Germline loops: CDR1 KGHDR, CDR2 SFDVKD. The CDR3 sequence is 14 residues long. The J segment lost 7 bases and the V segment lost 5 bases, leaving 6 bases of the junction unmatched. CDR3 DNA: TGTGCCACCAGTGCCCCGGGGGGGAGGAATGAGCAGTTCTTC. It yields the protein CATSAPGGRNEQFF.

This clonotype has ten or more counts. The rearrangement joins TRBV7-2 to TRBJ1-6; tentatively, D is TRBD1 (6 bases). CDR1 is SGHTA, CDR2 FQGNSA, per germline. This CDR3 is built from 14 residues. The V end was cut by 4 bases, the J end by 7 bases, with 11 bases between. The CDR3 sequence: CASSSRTVNSPLHF. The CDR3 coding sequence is TGTGCCAGCAGCTCTCGGACAGTAAATTCACCCCTCCACTTT.

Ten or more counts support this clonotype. The DNA of the CDR3 is TGCGCCAGCAGCGGGACTCCTGGACAGGGGAACTATGGCTACACCTTC. Its translation: CASSGTPGQGNYGYTF. The rearrangement joins TRBV5-1 to TRBJ1-2; TRBD1 agrees at 9 bases. With 4 bases clipped from V and 2 bases from J, the junction kept 9 bases outside the gene matches. Germline V gives CDR1 SGHRS, CDR2 YFSETQ. The CDR3 covers 16 residues.

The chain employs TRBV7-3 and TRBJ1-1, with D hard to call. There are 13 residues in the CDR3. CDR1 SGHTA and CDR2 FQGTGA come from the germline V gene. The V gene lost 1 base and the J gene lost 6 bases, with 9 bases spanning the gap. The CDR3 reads CASSLKERAEAFF. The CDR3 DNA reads TGTGCCAGCAGCTTAAAGGAACGCGCTGAAGCTTTCTTT.

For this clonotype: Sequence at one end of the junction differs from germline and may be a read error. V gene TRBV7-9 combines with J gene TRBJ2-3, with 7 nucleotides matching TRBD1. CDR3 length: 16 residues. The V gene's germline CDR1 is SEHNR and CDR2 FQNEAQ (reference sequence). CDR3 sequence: CASSSYRGSSKDTQYF. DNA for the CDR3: TGTGCCAGTAGCTCCTACAGGGGATCTAGCAAAGATACGCAGTATTTT.

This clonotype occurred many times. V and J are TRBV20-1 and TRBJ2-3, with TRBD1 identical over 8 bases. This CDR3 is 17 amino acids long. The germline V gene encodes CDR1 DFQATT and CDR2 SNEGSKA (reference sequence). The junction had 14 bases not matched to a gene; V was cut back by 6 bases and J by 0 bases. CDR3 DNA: TGCAGTGCGACCACAGGGGGATGGGGTCGTAGCACAGATACGCAGTATTTT. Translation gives CSATTGGWGRSTDTQYF.

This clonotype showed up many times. The CDR3 loop reads CASSIQGYNEQFF. The CDR3 DNA reads TGCGCCAGCAGCATACAGGGGTACAATGAGCAGTTCTTC. This chain links TRBV5-1 with TRBJ2-1; 7 bases agree with TRBD1. The CDR3 sequence is 13 residues long. J gave up 4 bases and V 4 bases, and 2 bases lay outside the gene matches. The V gene's germline CDR1 is SGHRS and CDR2 YFSETQ.

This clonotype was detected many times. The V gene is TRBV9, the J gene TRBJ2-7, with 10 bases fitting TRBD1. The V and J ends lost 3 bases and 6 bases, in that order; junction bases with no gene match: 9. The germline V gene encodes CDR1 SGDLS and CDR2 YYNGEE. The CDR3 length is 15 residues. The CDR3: CASSGPGQGTPEQYF. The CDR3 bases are TGTGCCAGCAGCGGGCCGGGACAGGGGACCCCCGAGCAGTACTTC.

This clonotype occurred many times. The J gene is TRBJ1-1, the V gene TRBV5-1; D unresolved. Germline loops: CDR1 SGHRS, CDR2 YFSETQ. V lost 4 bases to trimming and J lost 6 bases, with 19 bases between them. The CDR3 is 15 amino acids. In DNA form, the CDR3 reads TGCGCCAGCAGCCCAGGAAGTGGGAGCTTGTCTGAAGCTTTCTTT. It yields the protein CASSPGSGSLSEAFF.

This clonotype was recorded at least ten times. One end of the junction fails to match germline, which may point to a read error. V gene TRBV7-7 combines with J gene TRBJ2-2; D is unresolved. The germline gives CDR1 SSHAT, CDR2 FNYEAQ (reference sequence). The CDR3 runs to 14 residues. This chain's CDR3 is CASSTNYGTGELFF. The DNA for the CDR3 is TGTGCTAGCAGCACCAATTACGGCACCGGGGAGCTGTTTTTT. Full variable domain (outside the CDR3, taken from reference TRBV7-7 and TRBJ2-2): GAGVSQSPRYKVTKRGQDVTLRCDPISSHATLYWYQQALGQGPEFLTYFNYEAQPDKSGLPSDRFSAERPEGSISTLTIQRTEQRDSAMYRCASSTNYGTGELFFGEGSRLTVL.

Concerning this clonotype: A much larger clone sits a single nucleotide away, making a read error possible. CDR3 nucleotides: TGCGCCAGCACACGAGGGGGGGGCACGAACACTGAAGCTTTCTTT. Protein: CASTRGGGTNTEAFF. The chain recombines TRBV5-1 with TRBJ1-1; possibly TRBD1 for D (6 bases). Germline-derived CDR1 and CDR2 are SGHRS and YFSETQ. The CDR3 runs to 15 residues. The ends were cut back, 6 bases at V and 1 base at J, with 16 bases in the middle. The entire variable domain, with the rest obtained from reference TRBV5-1 and TRBJ1-1, is as follows: KAGVTQTPRYLIKTRGQQVTLSCSPISGHRSVSWYQQTPGQGLQFLFEYFSETQRNKGNFPGRFSGRQFSNSRSEMNVSTLELGDSALYLCASTRGGGTNTEAFFGQGTRLTVV.

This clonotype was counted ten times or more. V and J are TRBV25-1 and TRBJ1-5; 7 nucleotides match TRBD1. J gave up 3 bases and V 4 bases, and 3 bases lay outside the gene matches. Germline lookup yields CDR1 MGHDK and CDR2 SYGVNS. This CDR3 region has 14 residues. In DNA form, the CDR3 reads TGTGCCAGCAGTGGACAGGGATTCAATCAGCCCCAGCATTTT. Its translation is CASSGQGFNQPQHF.

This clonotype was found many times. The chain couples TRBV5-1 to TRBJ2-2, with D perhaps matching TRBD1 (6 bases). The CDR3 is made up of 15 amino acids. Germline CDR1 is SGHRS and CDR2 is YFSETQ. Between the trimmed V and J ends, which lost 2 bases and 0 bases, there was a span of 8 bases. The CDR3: CASSFGQTNTGELFF. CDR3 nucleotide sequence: TGCGCCAGCAGCTTCGGACAGACGAACACCGGGGAGCTGTTTTTT. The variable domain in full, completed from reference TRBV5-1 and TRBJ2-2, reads KAGVTQTPRYLIKTRGQQVTLSCSPISGHRSVSWYQQTPGQGLQFLFEYFSETQRNKGNFPGRFSGRQFSNSRSEMNVSTLELGDSALYLCASSFGQTNTGELFFGEGSRLTVL.